This T cell receptor beta chain stems from a study of human T cells and chemical hapten exposure. Study overall: Alopecia areata, totalis or universalis affected patients who were mostly female. The study, taken as a whole, reports: TCRs above 1 in 1000 frequency stayed constant with DPC sensitization.

Regarding time point: patch test 1, 2 weeks after DPC sensitization. The treatment: therapeutic diphenylcyclopropenone sensitization with weekly scalp DPC. Extraction yielded total RNA from whole blood (unfractionated). Individual cDNA molecules (in the library) carried attached unique molecular identifiers. TCRdb re-called the RACE reads with MiXCR, one entry per CDR3 protein. The sample includes 300,000 to 400,000 distinct CDR3 sequences, around 7% of them seen just once. The V gene's germline CDR1 is SEHNR and CDR2 FQNEAQ (reference sequence). V was shortened by 5 bases and J by 1 base, with 9 bases between the two germline ends. This CDR3 is 13 amino acids long. Details on this clonotype: Its antigen is unidentified.

The clonotype originates from a young woman with alopecia areata. Some clones in this sample may be carry-over from other donors' samples. The specimen was whole blood, collected in connection with sensitization to the hapten diphenylcyclopropenone (DPC). The chain joins TRBV7-9 to TRBJ2-7; a possible D gene is TRBD2 (6 bases). The CDR3 DNA reads as TGTGCCAGCAGCCCCAGCGGGTCCTACGAGCAGTACTTC. Its protein is CASSPSGSYEQYF.